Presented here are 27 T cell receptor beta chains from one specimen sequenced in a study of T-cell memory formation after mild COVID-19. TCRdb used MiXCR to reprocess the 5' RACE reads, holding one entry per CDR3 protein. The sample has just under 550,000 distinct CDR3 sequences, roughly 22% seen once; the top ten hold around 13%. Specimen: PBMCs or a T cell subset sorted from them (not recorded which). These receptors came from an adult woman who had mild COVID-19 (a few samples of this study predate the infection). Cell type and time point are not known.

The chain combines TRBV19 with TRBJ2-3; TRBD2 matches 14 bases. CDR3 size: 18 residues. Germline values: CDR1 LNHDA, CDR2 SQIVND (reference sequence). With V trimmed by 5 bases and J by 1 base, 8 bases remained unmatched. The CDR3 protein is CASSSRTSGRPGTDTQYF. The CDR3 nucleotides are TGTGCCAGTAGTTCTAGGACTAGCGGGAGGCCAGGCACAGATACGCAGTATTTT.

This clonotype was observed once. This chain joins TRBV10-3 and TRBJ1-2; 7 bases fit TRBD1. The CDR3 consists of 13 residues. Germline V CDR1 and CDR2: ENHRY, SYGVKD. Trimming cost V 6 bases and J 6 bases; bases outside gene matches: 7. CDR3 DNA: TGTGCCATCAGACCGACAGGGACTCATGGCTACACCTTC. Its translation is CAIRPTGTHGYTF.

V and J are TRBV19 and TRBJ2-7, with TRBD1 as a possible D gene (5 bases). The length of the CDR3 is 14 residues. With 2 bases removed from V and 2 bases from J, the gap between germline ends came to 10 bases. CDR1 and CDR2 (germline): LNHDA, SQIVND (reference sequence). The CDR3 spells CASSINRQTYEQYF. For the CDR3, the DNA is TGTGCCAGTAGTATAAACAGACAGACCTACGAGCAGTACTTC.

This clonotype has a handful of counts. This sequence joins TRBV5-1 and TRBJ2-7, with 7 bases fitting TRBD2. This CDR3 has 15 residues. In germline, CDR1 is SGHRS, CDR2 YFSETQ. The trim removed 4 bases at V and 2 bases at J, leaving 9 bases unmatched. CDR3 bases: TGCGCCAGCAGCCGCATGGCGGGGGAACCCTACGAGCAGTACTTC. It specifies CASSRMAGEPYEQYF.

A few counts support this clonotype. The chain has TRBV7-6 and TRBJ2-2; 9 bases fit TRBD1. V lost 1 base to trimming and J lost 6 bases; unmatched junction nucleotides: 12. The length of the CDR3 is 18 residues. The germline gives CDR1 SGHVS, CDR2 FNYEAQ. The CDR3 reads CASSLEARTGDGSGELFF. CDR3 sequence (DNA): TGTGCCAGCAGCTTAGAAGCCAGGACAGGGGACGGCTCCGGGGAGCTGTTTTTT.

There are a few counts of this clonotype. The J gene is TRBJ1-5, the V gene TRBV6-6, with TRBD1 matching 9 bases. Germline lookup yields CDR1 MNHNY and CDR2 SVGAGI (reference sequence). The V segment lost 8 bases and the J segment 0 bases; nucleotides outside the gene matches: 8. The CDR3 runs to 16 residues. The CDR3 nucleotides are TGTGCCAGCCTCTTCGGACAGGGGTCTAGCAATCAGCCCCAGCATTTT. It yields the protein CASLFGQGSSNQPQHF.

CDR3 sequence (DNA): TGCGCCAGCAGCTTCCCGTCCGTTGAAGCTTTCTTT. The encoded protein is CASSFPSVEAFF. The genes are TRBV5-1 and TRBJ1-1; D is undetermined. The CDR3 loop spans 12 amino acids. Germline loops: CDR1 SGHRS, CDR2 YFSETQ. Trimming left V 2 bases short and J 7 bases short, with 9 bases between.

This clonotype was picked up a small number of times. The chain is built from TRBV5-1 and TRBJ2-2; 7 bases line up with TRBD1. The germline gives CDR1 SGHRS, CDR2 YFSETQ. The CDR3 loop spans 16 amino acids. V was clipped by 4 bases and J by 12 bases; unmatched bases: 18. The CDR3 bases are TGCGCCAGCAGCCCGGCAGGGGGTCGGGCGCTTTGGAAGCTGTTTTTT. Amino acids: CASSPAGGRALWKLFF.

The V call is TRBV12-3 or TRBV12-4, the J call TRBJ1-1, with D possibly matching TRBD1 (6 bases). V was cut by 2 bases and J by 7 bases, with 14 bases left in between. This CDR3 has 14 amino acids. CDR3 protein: CASSLMGTPHEAFF. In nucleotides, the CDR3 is TGTGCCAGCAGTTTAATGGGGACACCACATGAAGCTTTCTTT.

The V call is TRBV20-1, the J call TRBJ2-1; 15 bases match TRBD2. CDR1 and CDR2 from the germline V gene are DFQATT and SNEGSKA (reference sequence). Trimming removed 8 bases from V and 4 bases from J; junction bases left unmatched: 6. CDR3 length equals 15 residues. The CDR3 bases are TGCAGTACCCCGGGACTAGCGGGAGGTTACAATGAGCAGTTCTTC. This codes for CSTPGLAGGYNEQFF.

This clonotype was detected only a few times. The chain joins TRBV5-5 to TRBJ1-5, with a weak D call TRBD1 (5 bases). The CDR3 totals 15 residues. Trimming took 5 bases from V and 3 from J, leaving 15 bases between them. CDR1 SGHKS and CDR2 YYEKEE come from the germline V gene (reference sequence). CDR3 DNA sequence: TGTGCCAGCAGGATCTCGCAGGGTTACAATCAGCCCCAGCATTTT. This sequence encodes CASRISQGYNQPQHF.

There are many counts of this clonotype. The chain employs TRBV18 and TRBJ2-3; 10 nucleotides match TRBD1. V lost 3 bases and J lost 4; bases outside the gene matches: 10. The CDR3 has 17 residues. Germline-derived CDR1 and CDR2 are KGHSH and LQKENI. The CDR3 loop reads CASSPRDRGRRADTQYF. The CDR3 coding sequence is TGTGCCAGCTCACCGCGTGACAGGGGGCGCCGGGCAGATACGCAGTATTTT.

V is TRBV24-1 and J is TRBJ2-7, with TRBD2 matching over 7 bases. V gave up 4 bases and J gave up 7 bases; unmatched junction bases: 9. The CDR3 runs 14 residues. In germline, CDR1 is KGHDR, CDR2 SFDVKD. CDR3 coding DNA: TGTGCCACCAGTGACGAGACTAGCCCCGGGGAGCAGTACTTC. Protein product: CATSDETSPGEQYF.

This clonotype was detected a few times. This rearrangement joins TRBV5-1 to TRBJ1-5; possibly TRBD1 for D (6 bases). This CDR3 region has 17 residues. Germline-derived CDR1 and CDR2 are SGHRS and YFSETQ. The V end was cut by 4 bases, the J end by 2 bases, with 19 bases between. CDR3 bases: TGCGCCAGCAGCCCCGGGGGCGTAGCCTGGGGCAATCAGCCCCAGCATTTT. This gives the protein CASSPGGVAWGNQPQHF.

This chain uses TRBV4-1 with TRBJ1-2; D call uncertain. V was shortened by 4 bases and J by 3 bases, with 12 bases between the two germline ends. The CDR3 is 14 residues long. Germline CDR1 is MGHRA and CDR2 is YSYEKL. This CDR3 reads CASSPTLLYYGYTF. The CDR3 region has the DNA TGCGCCAGCAGCCCGACCTTGCTATACTATGGCTACACCTTC.

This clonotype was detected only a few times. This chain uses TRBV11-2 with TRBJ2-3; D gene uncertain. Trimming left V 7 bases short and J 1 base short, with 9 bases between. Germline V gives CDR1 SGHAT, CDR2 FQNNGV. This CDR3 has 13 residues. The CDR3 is CASTPRRTDTQYF. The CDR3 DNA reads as TGTGCCAGCACCCCCCGGCGCACAGATACGCAGTATTTT.

The CDR3 sequence: CASSFTPTGVAETQYF. The CDR3 DNA reads as TGTGCCAGCAGTTTTACGCCGACAGGGGTAGCAGAGACCCAGTACTTC. The chain carries TRBV6-5 and TRBJ2-5, with 8 positions matching TRBD1. Germline loops: CDR1 MNHEY, CDR2 SVGAGI. The CDR3 is made up of 16 amino acids. The J segment lost 4 bases and the V segment lost 4 bases, leaving 11 bases of the junction unmatched.

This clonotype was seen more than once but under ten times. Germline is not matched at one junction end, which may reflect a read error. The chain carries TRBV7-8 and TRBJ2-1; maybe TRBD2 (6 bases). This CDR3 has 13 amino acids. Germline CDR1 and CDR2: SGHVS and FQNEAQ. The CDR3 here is CASSPSPGLFPVF. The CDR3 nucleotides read TGTGCCAGCAGCCCTTCCCCGGGACTCTTCCCAGTCTTC.

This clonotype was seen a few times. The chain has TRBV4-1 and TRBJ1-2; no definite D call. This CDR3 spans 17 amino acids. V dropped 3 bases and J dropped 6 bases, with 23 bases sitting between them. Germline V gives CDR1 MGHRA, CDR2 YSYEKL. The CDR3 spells CASSQAVGRAATHGYTF. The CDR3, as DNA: TGCGCCAGCAGCCAGGCGGTTGGGAGGGCCGCAACCCATGGCTACACCTTC.

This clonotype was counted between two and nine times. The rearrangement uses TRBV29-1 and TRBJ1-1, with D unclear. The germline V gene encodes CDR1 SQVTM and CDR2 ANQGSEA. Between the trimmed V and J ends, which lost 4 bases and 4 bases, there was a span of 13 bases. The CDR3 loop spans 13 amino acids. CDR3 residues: CSVAWERSTEAFF. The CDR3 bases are TGCAGCGTTGCTTGGGAACGGAGCACTGAAGCTTTCTTT.

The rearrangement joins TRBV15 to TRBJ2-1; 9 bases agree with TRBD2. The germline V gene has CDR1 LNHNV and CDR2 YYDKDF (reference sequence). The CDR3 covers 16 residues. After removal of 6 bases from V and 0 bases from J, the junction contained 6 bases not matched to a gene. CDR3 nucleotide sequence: TGTGCCACCAGAGCGGCGGGGGGGAGCTCCTACAATGAGCAGTTCTTC. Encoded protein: CATRAAGGSSYNEQFF. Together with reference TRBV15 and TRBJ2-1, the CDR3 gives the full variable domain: DAMVIQNPRYQVTQFGKPVTLSCSQTLNHNVMYWYQQKSSQAPKLLFHYYDKDFNNEADTPDNFQSRRPNTSFCFLDIRSPGLGDTAMYLCATRAAGGSSYNEQFFGPGTRLTVL.

The CDR3 here is CASSFRDREPGETQYF. CDR3 DNA: TGTGCCAGCAGCTTCCGGGACAGGGAGCCGGGAGAGACCCAGTACTTC. The chain employs TRBV13 and TRBJ2-5, with TRBD1 identical over 9 bases. The CDR3 totals 16 residues. The germline V gene encodes CDR1 PRHDT and CDR2 FYEKMQ (reference sequence). The V segment lost 3 bases and the J segment 4 bases; nucleotides outside the gene matches: 9.

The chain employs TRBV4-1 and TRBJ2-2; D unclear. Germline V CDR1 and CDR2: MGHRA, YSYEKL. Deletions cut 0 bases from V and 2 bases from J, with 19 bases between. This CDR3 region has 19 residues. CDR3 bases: TGCGCCAGCAGCCAAGATTATTGGGGTATGGTTTCCAACACCGGGGAGCTGTTTTTT. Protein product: CASSQDYWGMVSNTGELFF.

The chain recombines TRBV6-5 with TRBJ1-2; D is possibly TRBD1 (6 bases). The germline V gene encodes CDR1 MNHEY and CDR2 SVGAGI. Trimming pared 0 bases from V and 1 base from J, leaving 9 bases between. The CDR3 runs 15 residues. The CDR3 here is CASSYSGTFNYGYTF. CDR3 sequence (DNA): TGTGCCAGCAGTTACTCGGGGACATTTAACTATGGCTACACCTTC.

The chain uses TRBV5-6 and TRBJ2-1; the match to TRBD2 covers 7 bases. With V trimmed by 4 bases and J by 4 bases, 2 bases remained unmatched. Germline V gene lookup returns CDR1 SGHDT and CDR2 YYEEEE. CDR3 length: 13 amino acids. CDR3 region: CASSGAGYNEQFF. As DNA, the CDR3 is TGTGCCAGCAGCGGAGCGGGGTACAATGAGCAGTTCTTC.

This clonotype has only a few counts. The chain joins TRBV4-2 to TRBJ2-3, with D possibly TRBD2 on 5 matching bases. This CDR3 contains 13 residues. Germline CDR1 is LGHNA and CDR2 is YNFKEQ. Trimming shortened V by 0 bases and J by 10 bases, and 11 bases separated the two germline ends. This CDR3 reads CASSQEASQAQYF. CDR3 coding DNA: TGTGCCAGCAGCCAAGAGGCTAGCCAGGCGCAGTATTTT.

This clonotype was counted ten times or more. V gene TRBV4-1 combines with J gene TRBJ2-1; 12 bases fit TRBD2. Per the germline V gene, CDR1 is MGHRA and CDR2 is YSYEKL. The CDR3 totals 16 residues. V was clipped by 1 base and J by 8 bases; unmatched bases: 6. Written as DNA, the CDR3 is TGCGCCAGCAGCCAAGCTCTAGCGGGGGGGCCTGATGAGCAGTTCTTC. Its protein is CASSQALAGGPDEQFF.